The entry below gives a single TCR beta chain sequence along with its context. Its antigen remains unknown. CDR3 length: 13 residues. Germline V gene data show CDR1 as ENHRY and CDR2 as SYGVKD. After removal of 2 bases from V and 6 bases from J, the junction contained 1 base not matched to a gene. Only in-frame clones appear in the TCRdb table, and some are missing; sequencing was by immunoSEQ multiplex PCR. The repertoire has about 27,000 clones, approximately 85% of them found once; the top ten carry roughly 4%. This sample was taken from a study of T cells in localized non-small cell lung cancer. Overall study results and limits: Across samples, adjacent lung featured a median around 56 of the top 100 tumor clones. In uninvolved adjacent lung, T cell clonality reached its highest value, exceeding tumor. A single tumor region was sequenced, leaving heterogeneity possible. Overall survival was longer when the density of T cells in the blood was higher.

The sample consisted of peripheral blood, taken before any cancer treatment. This TCR was recovered from a woman aged 40 to 75 with stage I lung adenocarcinoma. The chain is built from TRBV10-3 and TRBJ2-3, with 8 bases aligning to TRBD2. The CDR3 protein is CAISEKRGDTQYF. CDR3 nucleotide sequence: TGTGCCATCAGTGAGAAGCGGGGGGATACGCAGTATTTT.